The entry below describes one T cell receptor beta chain. Its specific antigen is unknown. Per-nucleotide qualities are absent, and no much larger clonotype sits a single base away. Trimming takes 5 bases off V and 1 base off J; junction bases not matched to a gene: 4. From the cysteine through the phenylalanine, the CDR3 covers 14 amino acids. The CDR3 DNA has 42 bases and is translated from base 1. Per the germline V gene (reference sequence), LNHDA is the CDR1 and SQIVND is the CDR2. The entry originates in a study of blood T cell repertoires in COVID-19 (dated by TCRdb to 2018 to 2020). Study-wide context: Samples covering the acute and convalescent phases of COVID-19 were provided by collaborators in the United States, Italy and Spain. The dataset comprised deeply sampled blood TCRbeta repertoires from subjects exposed to, actively infected with, or recovered from COVID-19. HLA class I and class II types, where available, came from metadata supplied by the sample provider rather than from assay-based typing. A de-identified subject ID, COVID-19 status, age in years and sex were almost always included in the sample metadata. Samples were obtained from the ongoing ImmuneRACE study (first 160 participants) and from 950 to 1,500 subjects provided by 6 global collaborators. The prospective study material was composed of cDNA or gDNA derived from T cells, B-cell-depleted T cells, or PBMCs. The repertoires were released in a freely available public database meant as a resource for research on the immune response to SARS-CoV-2.

The immunoSEQ Assay, a bias-controlled multiplex PCR, was used to amplify TCRbeta CDR3 regions from genomic DNA. The authors' analysis ran thus. Nucleated cell counts per sample were estimated from amplification of reference gene primers within the assay. To quantify the absolute abundance of each unique TCRbeta CDR3 rearrangement, sequence reads were collapsed and filtered. Productive Simpson clonality was computed per sample as the square root of Simpson's diversity index over productive rearrangements. TCRdb provides this immuneACCESS table in a form limited to in-frame rearrangements. Some clones are lacking; in checked studies, under half of them reflect an unresolved V gene, and why the rest are absent is not known. That table is the source of V, J and clone size, and D and trimming were worked out from the DNA. The sample table shows hundreds of thousands of clones, and about 83% are seen once. Of the sample, roughly 1.3% is held by the ten largest clones.

At one collaborating source in Seattle, patients were enrolled during active infection and were followed longitudinally through the course of disease. Each collaborating institution followed its own protocols to collect whole blood in K2EDTA tubes. For TCRbeta analysis, collaborators shipped samples as frozen whole blood, isolated PBMCs, or DNA extracted from either of those sample types. Broad study findings and their caveats: The quantity of clinical and demographic metadata differed by source and by participant and was supplied without curation.

This chain is built from TRBV19 and TRBJ1-1, with TRBD1 identical over 7 junction bases. The receptor was derived from a woman aged 25 to 39 with COVID-19, enrolled during active disease. Source material: peripheral blood. The CDR3 region: CASSWDSKNTEAFF. The base sequence is TGTGCCAGTAGTTGGGACAGCAAGAACACTGAAGCTTTCTTT.